The 7 T cell receptor beta chains reported below all come from one sample, sequenced in a study of Graves' ophthalmopathy and Graves' hyperthyroidism. The authors amplified TCR beta CDR3 regions, and they did so from RNA transcripts for repertoire sequencing. First-round RT-PCR used HTBI primers; second-round multiplex PCR followed. TCRdb fed the multiplex PCR reads into MiXCR, producing one record per CDR3 protein. The table shows roughly 1.1 million distinct CDR3 sequences, with about 35% occurring only once. Sequencing used peripheral blood or thyroid tissue (not recorded which). The receptors were sampled from an adult man with Graves' hyperthyroidism.

This clonotype was found many times. The rearrangement links TRBV6-4 to TRBJ2-2; D assignment may be TRBD1 or TRBD2 (5 bases each). The CDR3 runs 13 residues. Germline V gives CDR1 MRHNA, CDR2 SNTAGT. Trimming cost V 3 bases and J 3 bases, with 5 bases left between them. As DNA, the CDR3 is TGTGCCAGCAGTGAGGGACACACCGGGGAGCTGTTTTTT. Translation: CASSEGHTGELFF.

Many counts were recorded for this clonotype. The rearrangement joins TRBV19 to TRBJ2-7; D gene unclear. Trimming removed 0 bases at V and 5 bases at J, with 14 bases between. The CDR3 is 15 amino acids. The germline V gene has CDR1 LNHDA and CDR2 SQIVND (reference sequence). The CDR3 sequence is CASSIDRARHHEQYF. The CDR3 DNA follows: TGTGCCAGTAGTATAGATCGGGCCAGACACCACGAGCAGTACTTC.

The rearrangement uses TRBV29-1 and TRBJ2-7; 11 bases align to TRBD2. Germline CDR1 reads SQVTM; CDR2 reads ANQGSEA. The length of the CDR3 is 16 residues. J gave up 1 base and V 4 bases, and 9 bases lay outside the gene matches. The CDR3 nucleotides are TGCAGCGTTGTTGGGCTAGCGGGGGGTATATCCTACGAGCAGTACTTC. Its protein product is CSVVGLAGGISYEQYF.

This clonotype appeared many times. This rearrangement joins TRBV11-2 to TRBJ2-7; TRBD1 matches at 7 bases. V gave up 10 bases and J gave up 4 bases; unmatched junction bases: 7. The CDR3 extends over 12 amino acids. The germline gives CDR1 SGHAT, CDR2 FQNNGV. The CDR3 sequence is CATAQGIYEQYF. The CDR3 nucleotides read TGTGCCACCGCACAGGGGATATACGAGCAGTACTTC.

The V gene is TRBV9, the J gene TRBJ2-3, with D perhaps matching TRBD1 (5 bases). CDR3 length: 15 residues. CDR1 is SGDLS and CDR2 is YYNGEE in the germline V gene. Trimming removed 0 bases from V and 2 bases from J, with 10 bases in between. CDR3: CASSVDAGHTDTQYF. The CDR3 coding sequence is TGTGCCAGCAGCGTAGATGCAGGGCACACAGATACGCAGTATTTT.

The chain is built from TRBV11-3 and TRBJ1-6, with D perhaps TRBD1 (5 bases). Germline V gene lookup returns CDR1 SGHNT and CDR2 YENEEA. The CDR3 extends over 18 amino acids. Trimming left V 1 base short and J 5 bases short, with 18 bases between. CDR3 sequence (DNA): TGTGCCAGCAGCTTAGTCCACTTTCGGGGAGGGGATAATTCACCCCTCCACTTT. Translated, it gives CASSLVHFRGGDNSPLHF.

CDR3 nucleotide sequence: TGCAGCTTAGAACTCGGGAATCAGCCCCAGCATTTT. It translates to CSLELGNQPQHF. The chain couples TRBV29-1 to TRBJ1-5; D is uncertain. The ends were cut back, 8 bases at V and 4 bases at J, with 12 bases in the middle. Germline lookup yields CDR1 SQVTM and CDR2 ANQGSEA. The CDR3 is made up of 12 amino acids.